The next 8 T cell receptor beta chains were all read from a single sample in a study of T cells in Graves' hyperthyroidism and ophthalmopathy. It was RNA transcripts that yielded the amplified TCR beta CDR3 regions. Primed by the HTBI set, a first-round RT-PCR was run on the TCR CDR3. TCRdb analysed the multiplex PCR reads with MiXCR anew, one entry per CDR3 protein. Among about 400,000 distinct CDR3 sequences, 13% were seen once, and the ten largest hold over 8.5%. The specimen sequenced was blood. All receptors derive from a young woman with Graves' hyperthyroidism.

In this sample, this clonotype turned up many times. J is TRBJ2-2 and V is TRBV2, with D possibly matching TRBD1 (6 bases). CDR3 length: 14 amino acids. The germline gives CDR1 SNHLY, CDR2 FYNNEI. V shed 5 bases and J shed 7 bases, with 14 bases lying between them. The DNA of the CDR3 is TGTGCCAGCAGTCTAAACGGACAGAGCGGGGAGCTGTTTTTT. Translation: CASSLNGQSGELFF.

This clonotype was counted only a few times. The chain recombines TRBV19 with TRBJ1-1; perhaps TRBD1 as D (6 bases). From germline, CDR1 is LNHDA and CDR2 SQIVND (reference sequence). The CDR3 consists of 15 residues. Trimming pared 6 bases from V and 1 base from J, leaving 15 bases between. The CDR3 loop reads CASSVVEGGNTEAFF. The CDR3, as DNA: TGTGCCAGTAGCGTCGTCGAGGGGGGGAACACTGAAGCTTTCTTT.

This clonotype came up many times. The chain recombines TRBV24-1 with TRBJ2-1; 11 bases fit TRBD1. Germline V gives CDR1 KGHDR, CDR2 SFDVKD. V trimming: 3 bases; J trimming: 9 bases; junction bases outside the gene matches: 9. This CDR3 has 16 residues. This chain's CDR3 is CATSDPTGTGGSEQFF. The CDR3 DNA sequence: TGTGCCACCAGTGATCCGACCGGGACAGGGGGGAGTGAGCAGTTCTTC.

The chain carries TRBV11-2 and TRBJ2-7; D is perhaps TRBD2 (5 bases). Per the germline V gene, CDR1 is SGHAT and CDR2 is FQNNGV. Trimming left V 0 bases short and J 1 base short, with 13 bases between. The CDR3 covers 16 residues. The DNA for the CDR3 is TGTGCCAGCAGCTTAGATGTGGCTAGCTTGTCCTACGAGCAGTACTTC. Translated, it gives CASSLDVASLSYEQYF. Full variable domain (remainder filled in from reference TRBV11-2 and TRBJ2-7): EAGVAQSPRYKIIEKRQSVAFWCNPISGHATLYWYQQILGQGPKLLIQFQNNGVVDDSQLPKDRFSAERLKGVDSTLKIQPAKLEDSAVYLCASSLDVASLSYEQYFGPGTRLTVT.

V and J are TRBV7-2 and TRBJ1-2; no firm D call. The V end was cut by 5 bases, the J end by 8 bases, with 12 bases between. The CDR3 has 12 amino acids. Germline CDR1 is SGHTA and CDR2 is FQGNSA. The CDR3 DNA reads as TGTGCCAGCAGCGTAGGACCCCCCGGCTACACCTTC. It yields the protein CASSVGPPGYTF.

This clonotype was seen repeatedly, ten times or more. The CDR3 spells CASSFYGRGLINTGELFF. CDR3 bases: TGTGCCAGCAGCTTTTACGGCAGGGGGCTAATTAACACCGGGGAGCTGTTTTTT. The chain has TRBV7-9 and TRBJ2-2; the match to TRBD1 covers 8 bases. Germline lookup yields CDR1 SEHNR and CDR2 FQNEAQ (reference sequence). The CDR3 has 18 residues. V was pared by 3 bases and J by 2 bases, with 11 bases of the junction left unmatched.

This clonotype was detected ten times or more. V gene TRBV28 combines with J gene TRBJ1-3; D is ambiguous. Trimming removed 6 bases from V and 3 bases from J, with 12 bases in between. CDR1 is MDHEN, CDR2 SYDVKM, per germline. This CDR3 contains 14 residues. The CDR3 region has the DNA TGTGCCAGCAGGATATCTAGGGTTGGAAACACCATATATTTT. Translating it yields CASRISRVGNTIYF.

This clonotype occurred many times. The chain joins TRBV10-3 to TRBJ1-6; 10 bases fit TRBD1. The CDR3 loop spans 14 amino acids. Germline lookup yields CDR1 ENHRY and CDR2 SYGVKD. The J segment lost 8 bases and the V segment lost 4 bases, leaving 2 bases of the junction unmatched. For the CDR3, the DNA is TGTGCCATCAGTGCAGGGACAGGGGATTCACCCCTCCACTTT. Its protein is CAISAGTGDSPLHF.